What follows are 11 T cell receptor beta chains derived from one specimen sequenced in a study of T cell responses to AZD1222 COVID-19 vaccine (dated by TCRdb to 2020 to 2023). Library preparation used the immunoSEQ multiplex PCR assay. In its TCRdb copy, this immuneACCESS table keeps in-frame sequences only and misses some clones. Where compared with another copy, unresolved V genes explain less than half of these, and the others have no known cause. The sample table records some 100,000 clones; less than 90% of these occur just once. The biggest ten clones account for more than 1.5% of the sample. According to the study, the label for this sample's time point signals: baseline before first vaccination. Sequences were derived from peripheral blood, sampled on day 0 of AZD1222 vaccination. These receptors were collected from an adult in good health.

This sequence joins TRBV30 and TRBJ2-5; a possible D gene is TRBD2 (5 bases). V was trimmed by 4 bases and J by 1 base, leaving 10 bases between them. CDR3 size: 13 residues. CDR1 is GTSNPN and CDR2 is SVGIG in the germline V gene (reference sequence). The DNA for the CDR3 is TGTGCCTGGAACCGGGGAATCCAAGAGACCCAGTACTTC. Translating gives CAWNRGIQETQYF. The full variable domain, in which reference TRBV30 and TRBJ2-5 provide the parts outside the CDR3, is SQTIHQWPATLVQPVGSPLSLECTVEGTSNPNLYWYRQAAGRGLQLLFYSVGIGQISSEVPQNLSASRPQDRQFILSSKKLLLSDSGFYLCAWNRGIQETQYFGPGTRLLVL.

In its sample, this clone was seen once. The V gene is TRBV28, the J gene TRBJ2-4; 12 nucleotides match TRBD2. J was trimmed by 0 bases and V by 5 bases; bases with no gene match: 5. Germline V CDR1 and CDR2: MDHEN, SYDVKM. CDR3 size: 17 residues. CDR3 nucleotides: TGTGCCAGCAGTGGGGAACTAGCGGGAGGAGCCAAAAACATTCAGTACTTC. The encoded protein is CASSGELAGGAKNIQYF.

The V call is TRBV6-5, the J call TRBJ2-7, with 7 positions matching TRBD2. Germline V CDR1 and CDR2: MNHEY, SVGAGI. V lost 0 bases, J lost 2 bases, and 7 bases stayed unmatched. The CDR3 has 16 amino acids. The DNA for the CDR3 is TGTGCCAGCAGTTACTCGACCGGGAGGCCGGCCTACGAGCAGTACTTC. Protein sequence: CASSYSTGRPAYEQYF.

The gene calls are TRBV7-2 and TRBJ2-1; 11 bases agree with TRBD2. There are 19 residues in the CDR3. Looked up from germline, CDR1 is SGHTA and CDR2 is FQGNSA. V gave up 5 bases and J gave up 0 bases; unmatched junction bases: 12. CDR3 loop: CASSGPGTSGISSYNEQFF. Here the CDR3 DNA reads TGTGCCAGCAGCGGGCCCGGGACTAGCGGAATTAGCTCCTACAATGAGCAGTTCTTC.

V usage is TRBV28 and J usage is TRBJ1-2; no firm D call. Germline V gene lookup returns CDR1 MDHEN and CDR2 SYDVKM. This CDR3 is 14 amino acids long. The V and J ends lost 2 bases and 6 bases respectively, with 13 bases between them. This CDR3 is CASSLLNRNNGYTF. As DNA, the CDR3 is TGTGCCAGCAGTTTACTAAACCGAAATAATGGCTACACCTTC.

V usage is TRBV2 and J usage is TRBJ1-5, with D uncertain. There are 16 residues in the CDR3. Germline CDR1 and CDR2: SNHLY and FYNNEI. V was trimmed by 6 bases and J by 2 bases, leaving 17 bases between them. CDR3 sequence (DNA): TGTGCCAGCAGCCTTTTGCAGGCCACTGGCAATCAGCCCCAGCATTTT. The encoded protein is CASSLLQATGNQPQHF. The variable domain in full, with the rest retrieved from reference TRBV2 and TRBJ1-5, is EPEVTQTPSHQVTQMGQEVILRCVPISNHLYFYWYRQILGQKVEFLVSFYNNEISEKSEIFDDQFSVERPDGSNFTLKIRSTKLEDSAMYFCASSLLQATGNQPQHFGDGTRLSIL.

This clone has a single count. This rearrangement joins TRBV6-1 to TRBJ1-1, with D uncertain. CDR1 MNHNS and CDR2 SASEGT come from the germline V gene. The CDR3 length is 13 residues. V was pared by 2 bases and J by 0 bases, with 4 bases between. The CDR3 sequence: CASSEKMNTEAFF. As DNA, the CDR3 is TGTGCCAGCAGTGAAAAGATGAACACTGAAGCTTTCTTT.

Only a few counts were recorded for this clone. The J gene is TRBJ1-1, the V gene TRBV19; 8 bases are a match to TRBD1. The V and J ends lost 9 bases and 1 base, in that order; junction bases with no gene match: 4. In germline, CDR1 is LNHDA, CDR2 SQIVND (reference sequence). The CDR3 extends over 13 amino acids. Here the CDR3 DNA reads TGTGCCAGCGGACAGGGACCGAACACTGAAGCTTTCTTT. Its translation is CASGQGPNTEAFF.

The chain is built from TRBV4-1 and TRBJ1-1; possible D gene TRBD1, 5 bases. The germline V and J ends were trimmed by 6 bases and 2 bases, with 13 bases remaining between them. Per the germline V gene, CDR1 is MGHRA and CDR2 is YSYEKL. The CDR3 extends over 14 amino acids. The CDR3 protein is CASRQITGNTEAFF. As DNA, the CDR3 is TGCGCCAGCAGACAAATCACAGGTAACACTGAAGCTTTCTTT.

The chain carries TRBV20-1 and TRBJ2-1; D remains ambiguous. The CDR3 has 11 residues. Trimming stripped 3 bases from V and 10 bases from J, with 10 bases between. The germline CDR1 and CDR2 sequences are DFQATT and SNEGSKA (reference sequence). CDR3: CSASALAEQFF. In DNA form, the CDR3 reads TGCAGTGCTAGTGCACTCGCCGAGCAGTTCTTC.

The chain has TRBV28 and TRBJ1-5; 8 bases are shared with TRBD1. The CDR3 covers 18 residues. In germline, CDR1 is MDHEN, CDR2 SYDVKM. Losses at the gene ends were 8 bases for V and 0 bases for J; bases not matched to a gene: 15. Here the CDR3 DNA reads TGTGCCAGCGAGAGTCTGGACAGGGATGGGGTTAGCAATCAGCCCCAGCATTTT. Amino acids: CASESLDRDGVSNQPQHF.